These 8 T cell receptor beta chains share one sample of origin, sequenced in a study of blood T cell repertoires in COVID-19. Libraries were prepared by immunoSEQ multiplex PCR; TCRdb keeps only in-frame clonotypes and omits some of them. Counted here are about 39,000 clones, 85% to 90% occurring once; the ten biggest clones make up 4% to 5%. Sample: peripheral blood. The receptors come from a man aged 60 to 75 with acute or convalescent COVID-19.

This clone was observed a handful of times. This chain uses TRBV18 with TRBJ1-1; perhaps TRBD1 as D (6 bases). Germline V gene lookup returns CDR1 KGHSH and CDR2 LQKENI. The CDR3 contains 15 residues. V was trimmed by 5 bases and J by 4 bases, leaving 17 bases between them. The CDR3 DNA sequence: TGTGCCAGCTCATCCCAGGGGTGGGAGGGCACTGAAGCTTTCTTT. Protein sequence: CASSSQGWEGTEAFF.

The chain uses TRBV11-3 and TRBJ2-1; D gene ambiguous. Trimming stripped 3 bases from V and 4 bases from J, with 7 bases between. The germline V gene has CDR1 SGHNT and CDR2 YENEEA. The CDR3 sequence is 13 residues long. The CDR3 nucleotides are TGTGCCAGCAGCTTTGACTTGTACAATGAGCAGTTCTTC. It translates to CASSFDLYNEQFF.

Note on this clone: A junction boundary mismatches the germline segment, possibly from a read error. The gene calls are TRBV7-7 and TRBJ2-7; 7 bases are a match to TRBD1. CDR1 is SSHAT, CDR2 FNYEAQ, per germline (reference sequence). CDR3 length: 13 amino acids. This CDR3 is CASSPDRAREQYF. CDR3 coding DNA: TGTGCTAGCAGCCCCGACAGGGCCCGCGAGCAGTACTTC.

The rearrangement links TRBV6-6 to TRBJ2-2; no definite D call. The CDR3 spans 13 residues. V lost 7 bases, J lost 8 bases, and 14 bases lay in between. In germline, CDR1 is MNHNY, CDR2 SVGAGI (reference sequence). CDR3 DNA: TGTGCCAGCAATGACTTCCAGACTGGGGAGCTGTTTTTT. Its protein is CASNDFQTGELFF.

This clone came up a few times. For the CDR3, the DNA is TGTGCCAGCAGCTCTGGACAGAACACTGAAGCTTTCTTT. Translation gives CASSSGQNTEAFF. The rearrangement joins TRBV7-9 to TRBJ1-1; maybe TRBD1 (5 bases). V lost 4 bases and J 1 base, leaving 7 bases between the germline ends. CDR3 size: 13 residues. Germline V gene lookup returns CDR1 SEHNR and CDR2 FQNEAQ (reference sequence).

The chain has TRBV4-3 and TRBJ1-6, with no clear D. This CDR3 is 14 amino acids long. From germline, CDR1 is LGHNA and CDR2 YSLEER. With 0 bases removed from V and 14 bases from J, the gap between germline ends came to 14 bases. CDR3 DNA: TGCGCCAGCAGCCAAGATCGGCAGGTTAAGGCCCTCCACTTT. It specifies CASSQDRQVKALHF.

There are a few counts of this clone. The chain employs TRBV6-1 and TRBJ2-3; 9 positions agree with TRBD1. This CDR3 has 15 residues. The V gene end was trimmed by 3 bases and the J gene end by 5 bases; junction bases not matched to a gene: 6. From germline, CDR1 is MNHNS and CDR2 SASEGT. The CDR3 bases are TGTGCCAGCAGTGATGGGGACAGGGCTGAAGATACGCAGTATTTT. It encodes CASSDGDRAEDTQYF.

The rearrangement uses TRBV7-3 and TRBJ1-2, with TRBD1 identical over 8 bases. The germline CDR1 and CDR2 sequences are SGHTA and FQGTGA. This CDR3 is 15 amino acids long. V gave up 5 bases and J gave up 7 bases; unmatched junction bases: 12. Written as DNA, the CDR3 is TGTGCCAGCAGCCAGGGAGGACAGGGAATTTCTGGCTACACCTTC. Protein sequence: CASSQGGQGISGYTF. The full variable domain, completed using reference TRBV7-3 and TRBJ1-2, is GAGVSQTPSNKVTEKGKYVELRCDPISGHTALYWYRQSLGQGPEFLIYFQGTGAADDSGLPNDRFFAVRPEGSVSTLKIQRTERGDSAVYLCASSQGGQGISGYTFGSGTRLTVV.